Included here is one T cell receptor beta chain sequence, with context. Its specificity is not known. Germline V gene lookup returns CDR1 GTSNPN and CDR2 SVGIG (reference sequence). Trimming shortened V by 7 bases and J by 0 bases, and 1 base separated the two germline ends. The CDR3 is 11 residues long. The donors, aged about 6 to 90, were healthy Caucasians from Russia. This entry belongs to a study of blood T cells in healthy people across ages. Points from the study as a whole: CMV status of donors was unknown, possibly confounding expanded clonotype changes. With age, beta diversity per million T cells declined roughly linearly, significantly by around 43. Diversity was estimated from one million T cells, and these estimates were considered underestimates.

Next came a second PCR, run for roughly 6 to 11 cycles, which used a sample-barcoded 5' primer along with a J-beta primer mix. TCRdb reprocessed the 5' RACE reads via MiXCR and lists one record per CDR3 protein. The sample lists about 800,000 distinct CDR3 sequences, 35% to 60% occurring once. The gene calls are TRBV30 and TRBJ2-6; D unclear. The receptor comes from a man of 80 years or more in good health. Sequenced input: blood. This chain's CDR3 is CAFSGANVLTF. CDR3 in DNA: TGTGCCTTCTCTGGGGCCAACGTCCTGACTTTC.